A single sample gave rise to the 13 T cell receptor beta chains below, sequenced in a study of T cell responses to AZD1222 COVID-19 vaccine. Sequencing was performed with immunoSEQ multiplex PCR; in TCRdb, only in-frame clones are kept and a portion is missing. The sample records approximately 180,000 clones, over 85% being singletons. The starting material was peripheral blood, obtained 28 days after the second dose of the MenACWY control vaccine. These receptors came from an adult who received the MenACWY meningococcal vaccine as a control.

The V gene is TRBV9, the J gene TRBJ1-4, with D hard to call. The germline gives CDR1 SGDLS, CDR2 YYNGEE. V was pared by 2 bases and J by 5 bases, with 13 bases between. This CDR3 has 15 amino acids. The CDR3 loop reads CASSVDRGRNEKLFF. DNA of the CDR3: TGTGCCAGCAGCGTTGATAGAGGGAGAAATGAAAAACTGTTTTTT.

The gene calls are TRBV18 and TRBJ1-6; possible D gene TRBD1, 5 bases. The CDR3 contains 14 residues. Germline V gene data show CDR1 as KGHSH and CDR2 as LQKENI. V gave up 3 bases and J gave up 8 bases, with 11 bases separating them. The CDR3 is CASSPGDGHSPLHF. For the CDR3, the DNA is TGTGCCAGCTCACCTGGGGACGGCCATTCACCCCTCCACTTT.

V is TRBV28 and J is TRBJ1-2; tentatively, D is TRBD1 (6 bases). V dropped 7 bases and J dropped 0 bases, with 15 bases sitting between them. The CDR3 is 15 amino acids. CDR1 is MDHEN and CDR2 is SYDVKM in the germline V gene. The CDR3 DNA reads TGTGCCAGCATCAGGGGCCGAGTAACTAACTATGGCTACACCTTC. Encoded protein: CASIRGRVTNYGYTF.

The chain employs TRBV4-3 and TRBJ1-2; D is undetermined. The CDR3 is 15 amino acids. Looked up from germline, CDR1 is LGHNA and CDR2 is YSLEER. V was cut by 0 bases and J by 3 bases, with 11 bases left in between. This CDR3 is CASSQDRAAHYGYTF. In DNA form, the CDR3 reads TGCGCCAGCAGCCAAGATCGGGCCGCCCACTATGGCTACACCTTC.

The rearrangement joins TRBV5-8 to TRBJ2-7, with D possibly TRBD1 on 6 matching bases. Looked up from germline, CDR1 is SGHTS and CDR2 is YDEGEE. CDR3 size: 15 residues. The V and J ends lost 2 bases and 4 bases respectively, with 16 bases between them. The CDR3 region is CASSFGAGVSYEQYF. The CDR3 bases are TGTGCCAGCAGCTTTGGGGCAGGGGTTTCATACGAGCAGTACTTC.

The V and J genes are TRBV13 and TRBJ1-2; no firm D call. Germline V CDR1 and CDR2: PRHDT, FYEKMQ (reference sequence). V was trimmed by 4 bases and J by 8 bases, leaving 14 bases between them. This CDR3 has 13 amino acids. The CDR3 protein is CASSSGVVRGYTF. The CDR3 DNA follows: TGTGCCAGCAGCTCCGGGGTCGTCCGAGGCTACACCTTC.

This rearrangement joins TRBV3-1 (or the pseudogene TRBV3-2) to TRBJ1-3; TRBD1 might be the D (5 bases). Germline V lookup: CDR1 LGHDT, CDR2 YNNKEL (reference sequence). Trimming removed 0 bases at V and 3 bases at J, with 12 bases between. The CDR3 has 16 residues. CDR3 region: CASSQDVGGNGNTIYF. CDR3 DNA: TGTGCCAGCAGCCAAGACGTCGGGGGGAATGGAAACACCATATATTTT.

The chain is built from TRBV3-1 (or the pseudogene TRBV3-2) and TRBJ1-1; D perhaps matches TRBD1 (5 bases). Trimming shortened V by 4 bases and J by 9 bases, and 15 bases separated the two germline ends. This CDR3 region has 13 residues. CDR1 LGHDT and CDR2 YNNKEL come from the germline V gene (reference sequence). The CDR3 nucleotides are TGTGCCAGCAGCCTACGCGGGACGGATAAAGCTTTCTTT. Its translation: CASSLRGTDKAFF.

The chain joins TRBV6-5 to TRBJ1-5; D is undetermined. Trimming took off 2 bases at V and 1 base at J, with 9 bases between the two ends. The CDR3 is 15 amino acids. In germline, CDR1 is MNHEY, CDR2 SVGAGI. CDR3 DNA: TGTGCCAGCAGTTACCTCTTCGGCAGCAATCAGCCCCAGCATTTT. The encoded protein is CASSYLFGSNQPQHF.

The CDR3 DNA follows: TGTGCCAGCAGTTTGGCCACAGGGTCCTATCAGCCCCAGCATTTT. This codes for CASSLATGSYQPQHF. The V and J genes are TRBV28 and TRBJ1-5; D possibly corresponds to TRBD1 (6 bases). The CDR3 loop spans 15 amino acids. Germline lookup yields CDR1 MDHEN and CDR2 SYDVKM. Deletions cut 3 bases from V and 5 bases from J, with 14 bases between.

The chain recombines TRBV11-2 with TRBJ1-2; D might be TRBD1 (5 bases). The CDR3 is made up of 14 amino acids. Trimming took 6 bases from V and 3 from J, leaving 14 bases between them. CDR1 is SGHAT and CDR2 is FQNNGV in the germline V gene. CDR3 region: CASRSGQGDYGYTF. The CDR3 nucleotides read TGTGCCAGCAGGTCGGGGCAGGGCGACTATGGCTACACCTTC.

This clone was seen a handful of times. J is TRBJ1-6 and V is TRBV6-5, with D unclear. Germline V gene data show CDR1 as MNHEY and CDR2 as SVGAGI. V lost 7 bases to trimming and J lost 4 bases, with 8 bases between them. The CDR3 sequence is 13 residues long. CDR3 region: CASTPQYNSPLHF. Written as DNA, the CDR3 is TGTGCCAGCACCCCCCAGTATAATTCACCCCTCCACTTT.

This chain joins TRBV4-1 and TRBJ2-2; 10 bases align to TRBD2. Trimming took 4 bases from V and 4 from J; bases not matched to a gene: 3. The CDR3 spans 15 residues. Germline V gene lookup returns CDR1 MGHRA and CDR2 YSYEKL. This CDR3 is CASSLSGGTTGELFF. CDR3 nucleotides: TGCGCCAGCAGCCTTAGCGGGGGGACCACCGGGGAGCTGTTTTTT.